Sequencing of this TCR beta chain was carried out in a study of brain T cells in children with intractable seizures. Study findings and constraints: Viral specificity was inferred only from CDR3 similarity; HCMV serostatus was unknown.

Sample time point: blood from clinic visit 5 months post-surgery; TSC patient then seizure free. Surgery cases with the highest brain T cell transcript signatures were chosen for sequencing. Points on this clone: Antigen unknown.

The repertoire was sequenced with immunoSEQ multiplex PCR; TCRdb's copy has only in-frame clones and lacks some. The sample includes about 340,000 clones, about 93% of them seen just once. Sample: peripheral blood, taken around 5 months after surgery. This TCR was sampled from a boy younger than two with tuberous sclerosis and intractable seizures.

The CDR3 is CASSLSGGEQYF. The CDR3 bases are TGTGCCAGCAGCTTAAGCGGTGGGGAGCAGTACTTC. The chain links TRBV11-2 to TRBJ2-7; tentative D call: TRBD2 (5 bases). Looked up from germline, CDR1 is SGHAT and CDR2 is FQNNGV. V was cut by 2 bases and J by 7 bases, with 9 bases left in between. There are 12 residues in the CDR3.